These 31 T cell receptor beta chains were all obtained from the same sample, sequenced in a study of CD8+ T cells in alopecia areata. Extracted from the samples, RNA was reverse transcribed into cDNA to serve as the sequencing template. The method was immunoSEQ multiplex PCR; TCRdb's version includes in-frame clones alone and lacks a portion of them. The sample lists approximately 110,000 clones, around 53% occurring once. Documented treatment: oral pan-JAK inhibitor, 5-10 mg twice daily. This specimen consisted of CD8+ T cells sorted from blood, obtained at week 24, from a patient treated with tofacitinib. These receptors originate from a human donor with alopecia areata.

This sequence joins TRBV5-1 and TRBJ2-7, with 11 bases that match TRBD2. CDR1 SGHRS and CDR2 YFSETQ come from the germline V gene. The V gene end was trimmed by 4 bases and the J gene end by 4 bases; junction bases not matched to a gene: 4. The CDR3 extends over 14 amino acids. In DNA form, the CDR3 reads TGCGCCAGCAGCCTACTAGCGGGGGAGTACGAGCAGTACTTC. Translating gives CASSLLAGEYEQYF.

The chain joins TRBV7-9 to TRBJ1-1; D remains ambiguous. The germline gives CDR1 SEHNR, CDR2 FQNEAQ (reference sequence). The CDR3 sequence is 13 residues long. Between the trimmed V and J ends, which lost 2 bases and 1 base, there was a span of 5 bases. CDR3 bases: TGTGCCAGCAGCTTACCCCCGAACACTGAAGCTTTCTTT. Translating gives CASSLPPNTEAFF.

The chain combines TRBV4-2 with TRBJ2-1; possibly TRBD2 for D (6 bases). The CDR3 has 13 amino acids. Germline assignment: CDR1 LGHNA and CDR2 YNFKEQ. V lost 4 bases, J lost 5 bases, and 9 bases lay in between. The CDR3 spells CASSPWGDNEQFF. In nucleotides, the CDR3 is TGTGCCAGCAGCCCGTGGGGGGACAATGAGCAGTTCTTC.

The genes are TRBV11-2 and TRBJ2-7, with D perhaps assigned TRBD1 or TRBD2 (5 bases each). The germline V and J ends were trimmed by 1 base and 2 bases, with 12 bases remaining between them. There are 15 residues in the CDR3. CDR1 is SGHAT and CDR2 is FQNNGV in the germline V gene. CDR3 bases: TGTGCCAGCAGCTTAGCCGGGACGGGAACCTACGAGCAGTACTTC. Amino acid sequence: CASSLAGTGTYEQYF.

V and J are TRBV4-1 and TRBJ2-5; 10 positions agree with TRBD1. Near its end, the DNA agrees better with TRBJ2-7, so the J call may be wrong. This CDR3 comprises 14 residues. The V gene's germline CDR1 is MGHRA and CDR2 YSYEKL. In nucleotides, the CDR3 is TGCGCCAGCAGCCCCGGGACAGGGGCCTACGAGCAGTACTTC. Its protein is CASSPGTGAYEQYF.

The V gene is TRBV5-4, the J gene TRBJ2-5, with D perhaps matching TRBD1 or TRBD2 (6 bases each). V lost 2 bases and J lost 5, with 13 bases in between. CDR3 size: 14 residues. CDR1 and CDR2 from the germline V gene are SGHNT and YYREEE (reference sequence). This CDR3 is CASSFMGGWETQYF. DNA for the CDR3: TGTGCCAGCAGCTTCATGGGGGGCTGGGAGACCCAGTACTTC.

As DNA, the CDR3 is TGTGCCAGCATAGATCGGACATGGGAGGGCTACACCTTC. As protein: CASIDRTWEGYTF. The chain combines TRBV6-6 with TRBJ1-2, with D maybe TRBD1 (5 bases). This CDR3 has 13 amino acids. Trimming stripped 7 bases from V and 8 bases from J, with 17 bases between. Germline lookup yields CDR1 MNHNY and CDR2 SVGAGI (reference sequence).

CDR3 region: CASSEGTGVNTEAFF. CDR3 nucleotides: TGTGCCAGCAGCGAGGGGACAGGGGTGAACACTGAAGCTTTCTTT. V gene TRBV9 combines with J gene TRBJ1-1, with TRBD1 matching 10 bases. The J segment lost 0 bases and the V segment lost 3 bases, leaving 2 bases of the junction unmatched. This CDR3 is built from 15 residues. Germline lookup yields CDR1 SGDLS and CDR2 YYNGEE. The whole variable domain, filled in from reference TRBV9 and TRBJ1-1, reads DSGVTQTPKHLITATGQRVTLRCSPRSGDLSVYWYQQSLDQGLQFLIQYYNGEERAKGNILERFSAQQFPDLHSELNLSSLELGDSALYFCASSEGTGVNTEAFFGQGTRLTVV.

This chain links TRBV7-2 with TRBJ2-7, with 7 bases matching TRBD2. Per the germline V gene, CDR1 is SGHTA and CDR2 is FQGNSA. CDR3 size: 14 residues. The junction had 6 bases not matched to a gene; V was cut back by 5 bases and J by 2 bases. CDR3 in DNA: TGTGCCAGCAGCCAGGGACTACGCACCTACGAGCAGTACTTC. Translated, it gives CASSQGLRTYEQYF.

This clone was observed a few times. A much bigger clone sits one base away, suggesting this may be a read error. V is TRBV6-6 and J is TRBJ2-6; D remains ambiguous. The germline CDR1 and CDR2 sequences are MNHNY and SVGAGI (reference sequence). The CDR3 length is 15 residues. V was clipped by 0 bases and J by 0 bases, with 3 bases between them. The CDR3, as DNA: TGTGCCAGCAGTTACTCGAGCTCTGGGGCCAACGTCCTGACTTTC. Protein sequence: CASSYSSSGANVLTF.

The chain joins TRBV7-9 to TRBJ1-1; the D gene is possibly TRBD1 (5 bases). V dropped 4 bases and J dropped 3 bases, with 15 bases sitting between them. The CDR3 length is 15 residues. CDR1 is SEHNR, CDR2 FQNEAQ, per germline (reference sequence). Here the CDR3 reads CASSYGGGGHTEAFF. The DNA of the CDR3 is TGTGCCAGCAGCTATGGGGGTGGCGGACACACTGAAGCTTTCTTT.

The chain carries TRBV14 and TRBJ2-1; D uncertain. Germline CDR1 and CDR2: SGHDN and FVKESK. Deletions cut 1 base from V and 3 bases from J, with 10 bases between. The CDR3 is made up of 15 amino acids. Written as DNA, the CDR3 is TGTGCCAGCAGCCAAGGACACGGCCGCTACAATGAGCAGTTCTTC. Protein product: CASSQGHGRYNEQFF.

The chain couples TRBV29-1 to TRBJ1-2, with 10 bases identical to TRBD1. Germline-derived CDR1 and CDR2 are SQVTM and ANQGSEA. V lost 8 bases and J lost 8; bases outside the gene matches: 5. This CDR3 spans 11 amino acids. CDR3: CSTGTGEGYTF. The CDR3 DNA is TGCAGCACTGGGACAGGGGAAGGCTACACCTTC.

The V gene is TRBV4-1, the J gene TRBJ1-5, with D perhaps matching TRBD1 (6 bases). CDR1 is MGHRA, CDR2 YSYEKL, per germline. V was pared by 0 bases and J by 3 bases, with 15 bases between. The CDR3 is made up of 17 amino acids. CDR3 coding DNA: TGCGCCAGCAGCCAAGATTCAATGGGGACAATCAATCAGCCCCAGCATTTT. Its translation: CASSQDSMGTINQPQHF.

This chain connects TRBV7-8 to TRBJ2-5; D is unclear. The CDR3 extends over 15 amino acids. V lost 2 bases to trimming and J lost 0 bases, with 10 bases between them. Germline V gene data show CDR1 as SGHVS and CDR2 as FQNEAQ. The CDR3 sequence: CASSLLRGNQETQYF. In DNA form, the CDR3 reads TGTGCCAGCAGCTTACTCCGCGGCAACCAAGAGACCCAGTACTTC.

CDR3 amino acids: CASSEYAAYEQYF. The CDR3 region has the DNA TGTGCCAGCAGTGAATATGCAGCCTACGAGCAGTACTTC. This chain links TRBV2 with TRBJ2-7, with D unclear. This CDR3 has 13 residues. The V end lost 2 bases, the J end lost 2 bases, and 7 bases lay between the germline ends. Germline CDR1 and CDR2: SNHLY and FYNNEI. Together with reference TRBV2 and TRBJ2-7, the CDR3 gives the full variable domain: EPEVTQTPSHQVTQMGQEVILRCVPISNHLYFYWYRQILGQKVEFLVSFYNNEISEKSEIFDDQFSVERPDGSNFTLKIRSTKLEDSAMYFCASSEYAAYEQYFGPGTRLTVT.

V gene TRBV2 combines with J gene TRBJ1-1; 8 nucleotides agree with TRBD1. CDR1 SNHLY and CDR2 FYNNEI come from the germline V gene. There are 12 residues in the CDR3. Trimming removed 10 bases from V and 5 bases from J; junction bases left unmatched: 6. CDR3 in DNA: TGTGCCAAGGACAGGGAACGGACTGAAGCTTTCTTT. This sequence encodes CAKDRERTEAFF. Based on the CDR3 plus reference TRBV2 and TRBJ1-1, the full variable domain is EPEVTQTPSHQVTQMGQEVILRCVPISNHLYFYWYRQILGQKVEFLVSFYNNEISEKSEIFDDQFSVERPDGSNFTLKIRSTKLEDSAMYFCAKDRERTEAFFGQGTRLTVV.

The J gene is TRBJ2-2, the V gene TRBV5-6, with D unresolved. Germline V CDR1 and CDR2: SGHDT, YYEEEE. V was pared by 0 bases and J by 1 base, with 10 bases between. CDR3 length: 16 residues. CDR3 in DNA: TGTGCCAGCAGCTTGGGGGTCGGTCGGAACACCGGGGAGCTGTTTTTT. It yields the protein CASSLGVGRNTGELFF.

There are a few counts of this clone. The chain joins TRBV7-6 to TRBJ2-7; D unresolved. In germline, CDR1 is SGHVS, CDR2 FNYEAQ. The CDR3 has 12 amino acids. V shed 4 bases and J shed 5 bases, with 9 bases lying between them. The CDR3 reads CASSSRLNEQYF. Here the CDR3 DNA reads TGTGCCAGCAGCTCCCGGCTGAACGAGCAGTACTTC.

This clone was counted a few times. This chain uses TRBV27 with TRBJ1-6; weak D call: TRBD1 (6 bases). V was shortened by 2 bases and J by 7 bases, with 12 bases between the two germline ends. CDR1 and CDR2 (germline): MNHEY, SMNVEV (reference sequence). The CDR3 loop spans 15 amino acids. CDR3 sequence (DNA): TGTGCCAGCAGTTTAGGAGGGGGGAAGAATTCACCCCTCCACTTT. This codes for CASSLGGGKNSPLHF.

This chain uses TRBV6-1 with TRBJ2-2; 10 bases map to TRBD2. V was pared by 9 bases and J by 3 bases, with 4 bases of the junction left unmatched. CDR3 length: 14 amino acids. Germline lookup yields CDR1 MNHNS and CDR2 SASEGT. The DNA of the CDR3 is TGTGCCAGTAGCGGGGGGATGGACACCGGGGAGCTGTTTTTT. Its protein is CASSGGMDTGELFF.

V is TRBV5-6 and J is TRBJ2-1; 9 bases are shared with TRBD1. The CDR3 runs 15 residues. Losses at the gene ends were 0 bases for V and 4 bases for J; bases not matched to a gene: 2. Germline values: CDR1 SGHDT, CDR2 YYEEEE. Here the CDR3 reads CASSLGGQGYNEQFF. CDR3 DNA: TGTGCCAGCAGCTTGGGGGGACAGGGTTACAATGAGCAGTTCTTC.

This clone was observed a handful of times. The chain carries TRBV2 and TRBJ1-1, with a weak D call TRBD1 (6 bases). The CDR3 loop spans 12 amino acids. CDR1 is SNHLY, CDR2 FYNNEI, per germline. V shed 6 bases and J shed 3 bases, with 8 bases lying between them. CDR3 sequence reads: CASRYRDTEAFF. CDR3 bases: TGTGCCAGCAGATACAGGGACACTGAAGCTTTCTTT.

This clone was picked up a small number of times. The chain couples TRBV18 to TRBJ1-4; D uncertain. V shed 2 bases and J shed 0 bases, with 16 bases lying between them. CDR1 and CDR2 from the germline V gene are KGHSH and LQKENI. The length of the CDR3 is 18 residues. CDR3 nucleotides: TGTGCCAGCTCACCAAATAGGTGGAGGCTTGCAACTAATGAAAAACTGTTTTTT. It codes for CASSPNRWRLATNEKLFF.

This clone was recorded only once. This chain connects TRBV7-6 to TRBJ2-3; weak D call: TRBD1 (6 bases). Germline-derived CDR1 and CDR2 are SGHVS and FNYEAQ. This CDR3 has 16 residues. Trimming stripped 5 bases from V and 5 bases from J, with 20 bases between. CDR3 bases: TGTGCCAGCAGCCAACAGACAGGTCCCTGGATAGATACGCAGTATTTT. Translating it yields CASSQQTGPWIDTQYF. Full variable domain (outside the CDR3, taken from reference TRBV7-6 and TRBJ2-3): GAGVSQSPRYKVTKRGQDVALRCDPISGHVSLYWYRQALGQGPEFLTYFNYEAQQDKSGLPNDRFSAERPEGSISTLTIQRTEQRDSAMYRCASSQQTGPWIDTQYFGPGTRLTVL.

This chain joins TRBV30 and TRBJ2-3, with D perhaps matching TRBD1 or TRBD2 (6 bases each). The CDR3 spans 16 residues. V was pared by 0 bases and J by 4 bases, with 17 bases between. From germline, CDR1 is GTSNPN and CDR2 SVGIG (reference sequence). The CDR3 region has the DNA TGTGCCTGGAGTGTTTTAGGTACGGGGGCCGCAGATACGCAGTATTTT. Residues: CAWSVLGTGAADTQYF.

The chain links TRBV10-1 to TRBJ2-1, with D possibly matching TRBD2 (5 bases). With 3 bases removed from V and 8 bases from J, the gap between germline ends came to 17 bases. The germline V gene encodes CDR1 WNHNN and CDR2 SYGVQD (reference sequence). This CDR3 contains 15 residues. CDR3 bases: TGCGCCAGCAGTGATACTAGTTCACCCGATGATGAGCAGTTCTTC. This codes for CASSDTSSPDDEQFF.

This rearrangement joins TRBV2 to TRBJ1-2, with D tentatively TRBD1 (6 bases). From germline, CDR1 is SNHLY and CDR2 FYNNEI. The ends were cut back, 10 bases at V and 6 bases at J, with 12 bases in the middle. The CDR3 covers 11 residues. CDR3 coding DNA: TGTGCCACGTACAGGGAACATGGCTACACCTTC. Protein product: CATYREHGYTF.

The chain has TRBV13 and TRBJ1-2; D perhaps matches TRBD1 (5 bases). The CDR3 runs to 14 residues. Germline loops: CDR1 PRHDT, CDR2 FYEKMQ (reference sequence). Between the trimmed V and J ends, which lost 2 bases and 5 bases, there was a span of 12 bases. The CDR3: CASSLWGNSYGYTF. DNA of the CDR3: TGTGCCAGCAGCTTATGGGGGAATTCATATGGCTACACCTTC.

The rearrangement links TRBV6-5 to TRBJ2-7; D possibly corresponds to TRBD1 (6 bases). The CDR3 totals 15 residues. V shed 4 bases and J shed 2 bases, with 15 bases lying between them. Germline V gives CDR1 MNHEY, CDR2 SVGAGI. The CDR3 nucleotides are TGTGCCAGCAGTTCCTCCCTTAGGACAGCCTACGAGCAGTACTTC. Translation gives CASSSSLRTAYEQYF.

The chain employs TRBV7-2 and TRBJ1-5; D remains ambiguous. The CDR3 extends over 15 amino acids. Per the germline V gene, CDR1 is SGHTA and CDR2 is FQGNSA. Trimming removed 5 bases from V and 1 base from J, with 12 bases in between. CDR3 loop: CASSPMGGSNQPQHF. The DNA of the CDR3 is TGTGCCAGCAGCCCAATGGGAGGGAGCAATCAGCCCCAGCATTTT.